These T cell receptor beta chains were read from a single sample in a study of T cells in localized non-small cell lung cancer. This table comes from immunoSEQ multiplex PCR, and its TCRdb copy is limited to in-frame clones, with some not included. The repertoire includes fewer than 4,000 clones, under 30% of them detected once, and approximately 8.3% sits in the top ten. The sample in question was normal lung tissue next to the tumor, obtained before any cancer treatment. These TCRs come from a woman between 35 and 70 years old with stage I lung adenocarcinoma. Both conserved end residues are part of each CDR3. A D gene is named only where the DNA matches it firmly. Rows may omit the clone size; those that give it use once, few, many or a size class.

d_gene,j_gene,v_gene,abundance,CDR3nt,CDR3aa
.,TRBJ2-5,TRBV11-3,few,TGTGCCAGCACCGATTTCCCGGACAGTATTCAAGAGACCCAGTACTTC,CASTDFPDSIQETQYF
TRBD1,TRBJ1-4,TRBV19,.,TGTGCCAGTAGTACCCAGGGGGGTGGACTGTTTTTT,CASSTQGGGLFF
TRBD1,TRBJ1-2,TRBV9,.,TGTGCCACCCTGGGACAGAACAACTATGGCTACACCTTC,CATLGQNNYGYTF
.,TRBJ1-4,TRBV6-8,.,TGTGCCAGCAGTTACAGCAAGGGAGGGGCTCGGATCGAAAAACTGTTTTTT,CASSYSKGGARIEKLFF
TRBD2,TRBJ2-3,TRBV30,.,TGTGCCTGGAGATCCAGGACTAGCGAGTACACAGATACGCAGTATTTT,CAWRSRTSEYTDTQYF
.,TRBJ2-1,TRBV9,.,TGTGCCAGCAGCGTAGCTGGGGACCCTCAGGTCTTC,CASSVAGDPQVF
.,TRBJ2-2,TRBV5-1,.,TGCGCCAGCAGCTTGGCCGTACGGGTAGTCACCGGGGAGCTGTTTTTT,CASSLAVRVVTGELFF
TRBD1,TRBJ2-2,TRBV9,few,TGTGCCAGCAGTGAAGATGACAGGGTAACCGGGGAGCTGTTTTTT,CASSEDDRVTGELFF
TRBD1,TRBJ1-4,TRBV30,.,TGTGCCTGGGGACAGGGGGCGAAGGAAAAACTGTTTTTT,CAWGQGAKEKLFF
TRBD1,TRBJ1-1,TRBV9,.,TGTGCCAGCAGTGCCGACAGGGCACCCATGAACACTGAAGCTTTCTTT,CASSADRAPMNTEAFF
.,TRBJ2-5,TRBV1,few,TGCGCCAGCAGCCAAGCCCCCGGGACCGGCACAAGGACCCAGTACTTC,CASSQAPGTGTRTQYF
TRBD2,TRBJ2-3,TRBV11-3,few,TGTGCCAGCAGCCCCCAGCGGGGGCGCACAGATACGCAGTATTTT,CASSPQRGRTDTQYF
TRBD1,TRBJ1-2,TRBV29-1,.,TGCAGCGTTGAAGATTTTAGGACAGGGTATGGCTACACCTTC,CSVEDFRTGYGYTF
.,TRBJ1-2,TRBV19,.,TGTGCCAGTAGTATAGTTCTACGGGACGGCTACACCTTC,CASSIVLRDGYTF
.,TRBJ1-2,TRBV30,.,TGTGCCTGGAGGCATACGGGGGTTGGCTACACCTTC,CAWRHTGVGYTF
TRBD1,TRBJ1-3,TRBV6-8,few,TGTGCCAGCAGTTACTCGGGACAGGCGGTCGGAAACACCATATATTTT,CASSYSGQAVGNTIYF
.,TRBJ2-5,TRBV5-1,.,TGCGCCAGCACCGCGGGACAGCGGAACCAAGAGACCCAGTACTTC,CASTAGQRNQETQYF
TRBD1,TRBJ2-3,TRBV10-2,.,TGCGCCAGCAGTCCGTCGGGCAGGGGGCTCACAGATACGCAGTATTTT,CASSPSGRGLTDTQYF
.,TRBJ1-1,TRBV9,medium-sized,TGTGCCAGCAGTGAACAGCGGGCGAACACTGAAGCTTTCTTT,CASSEQRANTEAFF
.,TRBJ1-5,TRBV18,.,TGTGCCAGCTCCCTCGGACAAGATCAGCCCCAGCATTTT,CASSLGQDQPQHF
.,TRBJ1-1,TRBV14,few,TGTGCCAGCAGCCCGGAGTGGCTAGTAGGAGCTTTCTTT,CASSPEWLVGAFF
TRBD1,TRBJ1-2,TRBV10-2,.,TGCGCCAGCAGTGACCCAGGACAGGGGATCTATGGCTACACCTTC,CASSDPGQGIYGYTF
TRBD2,TRBJ2-7,TRBV6-8,medium-sized,TGTGCCAGCAGTTACCTAACGGGACTAGCGGTCTACGAGCAGTACTTC,CASSYLTGLAVYEQYF
TRBD1,TRBJ1-2,TRBV11-3,many,TGTGCCAGCAGCCTCCAGGACAGGGGGAACTATGGCTACACCTTC,CASSLQDRGNYGYTF
.,TRBJ1-1,TRBV19,.,TGTGCCAGTATAGGGTTTCACACTGAAGCTTTCTTT,CASIGFHTEAFF
.,TRBJ2-1,TRBV29-1,.,TGCAGCGTTTGGGGCCCGTATGGCTACAATGAGCAGTTCTTC,CSVWGPYGYNEQFF